This T cell receptor beta chain came from a study of T cell repertoires in cytomegalovirus infection. For the study at large: Recently identified HLA-C-restricted and well-studied HLA-B-restricted CMV epitopes were used. Public signatures in TCR beta pointed to CMV infection and matching HLA type. Study observations and caveats: Dominant in the ex vivo response were TCR beta clonotypes restricted by HLA-C and specific for CMV. Frequencies of public TCR beta families were cumulated, and this identified carriers of CMV plus the relevant HLA.

Per the germline V gene, CDR1 is SGHAT and CDR2 is FQNNGV. The J segment lost 5 bases and the V segment lost 2 bases, leaving 1 base of the junction unmatched. The CDR3 length is 14 residues. TCRdb passed the reads through MiXCR, listing each CDR3 protein once. The sample shows 360,000 or so distinct CDR3 sequences, about a third of them seen only once. This clonotype was observed a handful of times. Its antigen is undetermined. The chain combines TRBV11-2 with TRBJ2-4, with 9 nucleotides matching TRBD2. The sample consisted of cultured PBMCs, taken from culture after CMV antigen stimulation. This sequence was found in a human donor in good health (CMV status not recorded). Some clones in this sample may be carry-over from other donors' samples. The CDR3 DNA follows: TGTGCCAGCAGCTTACGACTAGCGGAAAACATTCAGTACTTC. It yields the protein CASSLRLAENIQYF. Together with reference TRBV11-2 and TRBJ2-4, the CDR3 gives the full variable domain: EAGVAQSPRYKIIEKRQSVAFWCNPISGHATLYWYQQILGQGPKLLIQFQNNGVVDDSQLPKDRFSAERLKGVDSTLKIQPAKLEDSAVYLCASSLRLAENIQYFGAGTRLSVL.